The text below deals with one T cell receptor (beta chain). Its antigen is unidentified. Here immunoSEQ multiplex PCR was the method, and the copy in TCRdb shows in-frame clones only, minus some. The repertoire includes roughly 150,000 clones, around nine tenths of them detected once, and 3% sits in the top ten. The donors were part of the validation cohort, which consisted of roughly 110 subjects and was separate from the first cohort of about 650 subjects. The source of the sample is a study of cytomegalovirus exposure and HLA in healthy donors. Study-wide points: Cytomegalovirus association was listed for 150 to 200 TCR beta chains. It was reportedly the case that the classifier diagnosed cytomegalovirus status with high specificity and sensitivity.

Deletions cut 4 bases from V and 3 bases from J, with 13 bases between. CDR3 length equals 14 residues. The germline CDR1 and CDR2 sequences are MNHEY and SMNVEV (reference sequence). The material sequenced was PBMCs. The chain combines TRBV27 with TRBJ2-7, with a possible D match to TRBD2 (6 bases). The TCR was taken from a man aged 18-30 years in good health and CMV-seronegative. DNA of the CDR3: TGTGCCAGCAGTTCCCGATTAGCGGACTACGAGCAGTACTTC. Translated: CASSSRLADYEQYF.